These 9 T cell receptor beta chains were sequenced from one sample in a study of blood T cell repertoires in COVID-19. Here immunoSEQ multiplex PCR was the method, and the copy in TCRdb shows in-frame clones only, minus some. The table has roughly 280,000 clones, 88% seen once. What was sequenced was peripheral blood. These receptor sequences come from a woman in her twenties or thirties with COVID-19, enrolled during active disease.

This clone was recorded once. In DNA, the CDR3 is TGTGCCAGCCGGGACAGGGGGCAAGAAAAACTGTTTTTT. Its protein product is CASRDRGQEKLFF. This chain links TRBV14 with TRBJ1-4; 12 nucleotides agree with TRBD1. The CDR3 runs to 13 residues. Germline assignment: CDR1 SGHDN and CDR2 FVKESK. After removal of 8 bases from V and 8 bases from J, the junction contained 3 bases not matched to a gene.

The V and J genes are TRBV11-2 and TRBJ2-2; a weak D match, TRBD2 (6 bases). This CDR3 is 15 amino acids long. Germline values: CDR1 SGHAT, CDR2 FQNNGV. Between the trimmed V and J ends, which lost 3 bases and 6 bases, there was a span of 14 bases. In DNA form, the CDR3 reads TGTGCCAGCAGCTTTGCCCAGGGAGGTCCCGGGGAGCTGTTTTTT. Translated, it gives CASSFAQGGPGELFF.

This sequence joins TRBV7-8 and TRBJ1-3, with D perhaps matching TRBD1 (5 bases). Germline assignment: CDR1 SGHVS and CDR2 FQNEAQ. The V and J ends lost 5 bases and 3 bases respectively, with 11 bases between them. The CDR3 is 14 residues long. CDR3 residues: CASSTRRGGNTIYF. For the CDR3, the DNA is TGTGCCAGCAGCACCCGTAGGGGTGGAAACACCATATATTTT. The whole variable domain, filled in from reference TRBV7-8 and TRBJ1-3, reads GAGVSQSPRYKVAKRGQDVALRCDPISGHVSLFWYQQALGQGPEFLTYFQNEAQLDKSGLPSDRFFAERPEGSVSTLKIQRTQQEDSAVYLCASSTRRGGNTIYFGEGSWLTVV.

V and J are TRBV6-5 and TRBJ2-7, with a tentative D call TRBD2 (5 bases). The CDR3 totals 15 residues. V lost 5 bases and J 4 bases, leaving 18 bases between the germline ends. Germline V CDR1 and CDR2: MNHEY, SVGAGI. As DNA, the CDR3 is TGTGCCAGCAGTCCCCCCGTGAGGACTCCGTACGAGCAGTACTTC. Residues: CASSPPVRTPYEQYF.

The chain has TRBV15 and TRBJ2-5; D ambiguous. This CDR3 contains 16 residues. Germline V gene sequence: CDR1 LNHNV, CDR2 YYDKDF (reference sequence). V lost 3 bases, J lost 4 bases, and 18 bases lay in between. The CDR3 sequence: CATSSPTPVRGETQYF. CDR3 bases: TGTGCCACCAGCAGCCCTACCCCCGTACGAGGAGAGACCCAGTACTTC.

This chain joins TRBV4-3 and TRBJ2-3, with a weak D call TRBD1 (6 bases). The CDR3 consists of 15 residues. Germline V gene lookup returns CDR1 LGHNA and CDR2 YSLEER. Deletions cut 0 bases from V and 9 bases from J, with 16 bases between. This chain's CDR3 is CASSQDGGPPGTQYF. CDR3 coding DNA: TGCGCCAGCAGCCAAGATGGGGGCCCTCCAGGGACGCAGTATTTT.

This sequence joins TRBV19 and TRBJ1-1; D gene ambiguous. Between the trimmed V and J ends, which lost 5 bases and 1 base, there was a span of 11 bases. The CDR3 loop spans 14 amino acids. CDR1 and CDR2 (germline): LNHDA, SQIVND (reference sequence). The CDR3 region has the DNA TGTGCCAGTAGTTTCGACACTGGGAACACTGAAGCTTTCTTT. Amino acid sequence: CASSFDTGNTEAFF.

This chain uses TRBV27 with TRBJ1-2; D is possibly TRBD1 (5 bases). The CDR3 loop spans 14 amino acids. Per the germline V gene, CDR1 is MNHEY and CDR2 is SMNVEV (reference sequence). Trimming pared 4 bases from V and 4 bases from J, leaving 13 bases between. This CDR3 is CASSSQMGPYGYTF. CDR3 in DNA: TGTGCCAGCAGTTCCCAGATGGGGCCCTATGGCTACACCTTC.

This clone was picked up one time. The CDR3 DNA follows: TGTGCCAGCAGTTTAGGACTAGCGGGGGATGAGCAGTTCTTC. As protein: CASSLGLAGDEQFF. The chain combines TRBV27 with TRBJ2-1, with 13 positions matching TRBD2. Trimming removed 2 bases from V and 8 bases from J; junction bases left unmatched: 0. Germline CDR1 reads MNHEY; CDR2 reads SMNVEV (reference sequence). This CDR3 is 14 amino acids long.